These 26 T cell receptor beta chains share one sample of origin, sequenced in a study of cytomegalovirus exposure and HLA in healthy donors. 13 Jbeta primers and 60 Vbeta primers were used for the PCR. Generated by immunoSEQ multiplex PCR, the TCRdb table keeps only in-frame clones and is missing some. The data show 110,000 or so clones, 70% to 85% seen once. Sequencing input: PBMCs. These TCRs come from a man aged 50 to 59 in good health and CMV-seropositive.

This clone was picked up a small number of times. J is TRBJ1-6 and V is TRBV5-1, with 9 bases that match TRBD1. V was pared by 3 bases and J by 10 bases, with 5 bases of the junction left unmatched. There are 14 residues in the CDR3. Germline-derived CDR1 and CDR2 are SGHRS and YFSETQ. CDR3 protein: CASSWDRDFSPLHF. The CDR3, as DNA: TGCGCCAGCAGCTGGGACAGGGACTTCTCACCCCTCCACTTT.

V gene TRBV6-5 combines with J gene TRBJ2-7; possibly TRBD1 for D (5 bases). Germline CDR1 MNHEY, CDR2 SVGAGI. CDR3 length: 16 residues. V was shortened by 0 bases and J by 5 bases, with 17 bases between the two germline ends. For the CDR3, the DNA is TGTGCCAGCAGTTACTCAGGCAGGGTCAGTACTAACGAGCAGTACTTC. It codes for CASSYSGRVSTNEQYF.

Details on this clone: This could be a read error, since a much larger clone is one nucleotide away. The gene calls are TRBV14 and TRBJ2-7, with D maybe TRBD1 (6 bases). The CDR3 length is 12 residues. Trimming stripped 4 bases from V and 3 bases from J, with 7 bases between. The germline V gene encodes CDR1 SGHDN and CDR2 FVKESK. Here the CDR3 reads CASSPQGYEQYF. CDR3 bases: TGTGCCAGCAGCCCACAGGGCTACGAGCAGTACTTC.

V and J are TRBV6-5 and TRBJ1-2; 10 positions agree with TRBD1. CDR1 and CDR2 (germline): MNHEY, SVGAGI. The CDR3 length is 14 residues. V trimming: 6 bases; J trimming: 8 bases; junction bases outside the gene matches: 9. For the CDR3, the DNA is TGTGCCAGCAGGACCCGACAGGGGGCGAGAGGCTACACCTTC. Protein: CASRTRQGARGYTF.

This chain links TRBV27 with TRBJ2-7; D is possibly TRBD2 (6 bases). Trimming left V 6 bases short and J 3 bases short, with 12 bases between. The CDR3 is 13 amino acids. Germline loops: CDR1 MNHEY, CDR2 SMNVEV (reference sequence). CDR3 region: CASRTTGSYEQYF. The CDR3 DNA is TGTGCCAGCAGGACGACCGGGAGCTACGAGCAGTACTTC.

This chain links TRBV5-1 with TRBJ2-7, with a weak D call TRBD1 (5 bases). The CDR3 runs to 16 residues. The V gene's germline CDR1 is SGHRS and CDR2 YFSETQ. V was clipped by 0 bases and J by 6 bases, with 19 bases between them. CDR3 in amino acids: CASSLAPRTSTGEQYF. CDR3 DNA: TGCGCCAGCAGCTTGGCCCCCCGGACATCTACGGGCGAGCAGTACTTC.

The chain is built from TRBV4-1 and TRBJ2-2; TRBD2 aligns across 12 bases. Germline loops: CDR1 MGHRA, CDR2 YSYEKL. The ends lost 4 bases at V and 6 bases at J; junction bases unmatched: 6. The CDR3 consists of 16 residues. In nucleotides, the CDR3 is TGCGCCAGCAGCCGGCTGACTAGCGGGGGCTCCGGGGAGCTGTTTTTT. It yields the protein CASSRLTSGGSGELFF.

This clone was seen only a few times. The chain recombines TRBV2 with TRBJ1-3; TRBD1 aligns across 10 bases. CDR1 SNHLY and CDR2 FYNNEI come from the germline V gene. The ends lost 5 bases at V and 4 bases at J; junction bases unmatched: 5. The CDR3 is 15 residues long. Here the CDR3 reads CASSPTGGAGNTIYF. The CDR3, as DNA: TGTGCCAGCAGTCCGACAGGGGGCGCGGGAAACACCATATATTTT.

V usage is TRBV6-1 and J usage is TRBJ2-3; weak D call: TRBD1 (6 bases). V lost 2 bases to trimming and J lost 1 base, with 13 bases between them. Germline V CDR1 and CDR2: MNHNS, SASEGT. The CDR3 has 16 residues. The CDR3 reads CASSERTAGGTDTQYF. The CDR3 coding sequence is TGTGCCAGCAGTGAACGGACAGCAGGGGGCACAGATACGCAGTATTTT.

As for this clone: The junction differs from germline at one of its ends, possibly a read error. The chain combines TRBV7-9 with TRBJ1-2; 7 bases are a match to TRBD1. Germline V gene lookup returns CDR1 SEHNR and CDR2 FQNEAQ (reference sequence). The CDR3 length is 12 residues. CDR3: CSSSFGQEGYTF. The CDR3, as DNA: TGTTCCAGCAGCTTTGGACAGGAGGGCTACACCTTC.

The chain carries TRBV11-1 and TRBJ2-7; D is possibly TRBD1 (5 bases). Germline assignment: CDR1 SGHAT and CDR2 FQDESV (reference sequence). The CDR3 runs 15 residues. With 5 bases removed from V and 2 bases from J, the gap between germline ends came to 16 bases. CDR3 in DNA: TGTGCCAGCAGCCTTATAGCAGGGCCTACCTACGAGCAGTACTTC. Protein: CASSLIAGPTYEQYF. The full variable domain, with the rest looked up from reference TRBV11-1 and TRBJ2-7, is EAEVAQSPRYKITEKSQAVAFWCDPISGHATLYWYRQILGQGPELLVQFQDESVVDDSQLPKDRFSAERLKGVDSTLKIQPAELGDSAMYLCASSLIAGPTYEQYFGPGTRLTVT.

This rearrangement joins TRBV18 to TRBJ1-1; D remains unclear. The V gene's germline CDR1 is KGHSH and CDR2 LQKENI. The CDR3 is 12 amino acids. V was trimmed by 0 bases and J by 7 bases, leaving 6 bases between them. CDR3 DNA: TGTGCCAGCTCACCACCGGAGGGTGAAGCTTTCTTT. It codes for CASSPPEGEAFF. Filled out from reference TRBV18 and TRBJ1-1, the complete variable domain reads NAGVMQNPRHLVRRRGQEARLRCSPMKGHSHVYWYRQLPEEGLKFMVYLQKENIIDESGMPKERFSAEFPKEGPSILRIQQVVRGDSAAYFCASSPPEGEAFFGQGTRLTVV.

J is TRBJ1-6 and V is TRBV5-4; tentatively, D is TRBD1 (5 bases). Trimming pared 4 bases from V and 6 bases from J, leaving 14 bases between. The CDR3 sequence is 15 residues long. From germline, CDR1 is SGHNT and CDR2 YYREEE (reference sequence). As DNA, the CDR3 is TGTGCCAGCAGCCAAGGCAGGGAGGGTAATTCACCCCTCCACTTT. Residues: CASSQGREGNSPLHF.

The chain has TRBV5-1 and TRBJ1-2; unclear D gene. The CDR3 runs 13 residues. Germline CDR1 and CDR2: SGHRS and YFSETQ. V lost 4 bases to trimming and J lost 4 bases, with 11 bases between them. DNA for the CDR3: TGCGCCAGCAGCGTCGACCCAGGCTATGGCTACACCTTC. This codes for CASSVDPGYGYTF.

The chain has TRBV7-9 and TRBJ2-1; D unresolved. This CDR3 region has 13 residues. The ends were cut back, 5 bases at V and 6 bases at J, with 11 bases in the middle. Germline CDR1 reads SEHNR; CDR2 reads FQNEAQ (reference sequence). CDR3 protein: CASSAASTNEQFF. CDR3 nucleotide sequence: TGTGCCAGCAGCGCCGCGTCAACCAATGAGCAGTTCTTC.

The rearrangement links TRBV5-1 to TRBJ2-2, with 11 positions matching TRBD2. Germline V CDR1 and CDR2: SGHRS, YFSETQ. Trimming cost V 3 bases and J 6 bases; bases outside gene matches: 7. The CDR3 is 16 amino acids. Here the CDR3 reads CASSSTGTSGPGELFF. In DNA, the CDR3 is TGCGCCAGCAGCTCGACGGGGACTAGCGGTCCCGGGGAGCTGTTTTTT.

The J gene is TRBJ1-2, the V gene TRBV10-3; 9 bases align to TRBD1. With V trimmed by 3 bases and J by 6 bases, 5 bases remained unmatched. The CDR3 is 14 residues long. Per the germline V gene, CDR1 is ENHRY and CDR2 is SYGVKD. The CDR3 nucleotides read TGTGCCATCAGTGATCCAGGACAGGGGAATGGCTACACCTTC. This encodes CAISDPGQGNGYTF.

This sequence joins TRBV5-1 and TRBJ2-5, with D perhaps matching TRBD1 (6 bases). The J call may be incorrect, as the DNA end agrees better with TRBJ2-7. The length of the CDR3 is 13 residues. Per germline, CDR1 SGHRS and CDR2 YFSETQ. In DNA form, the CDR3 reads TGCGCCAGCAGCGGGGACAACTCCTACGAGCAGTACTTC. This translates into CASSGDNSYEQYF.

The chain carries TRBV14 and TRBJ2-3; TRBD1 aligns across 7 bases. The CDR3 is 16 amino acids. Germline V lookup: CDR1 SGHDN, CDR2 FVKESK. V shed 2 bases and J 1 base; nucleotides not matched to a gene: 6. CDR3 protein: CASSQYRGPRTDTQYF. The CDR3 DNA follows: TGTGCCAGCAGCCAATACAGGGGCCCCCGCACAGATACGCAGTATTTT.

In its sample, this clone was seen a few times. J is TRBJ1-1 and V is TRBV7-2; D is uncertain. Trimming took 2 bases from V and 0 from J, leaving 7 bases between them. Germline loops: CDR1 SGHTA, CDR2 FQGNSA. This CDR3 has 14 residues. CDR3 residues: CASSLNILNTEAFF. For the CDR3, the DNA is TGTGCCAGCAGCTTAAATATCCTGAACACTGAAGCTTTCTTT.

This clone turned up a few times. This chain links TRBV6-5 with TRBJ2-7; D ambiguous. From germline, CDR1 is MNHEY and CDR2 SVGAGI. V lost 6 bases, J lost 2 bases, and 8 bases lay in between. The CDR3 has 12 residues. In DNA, the CDR3 is TGTGCCAGCAGCCCTACCCCCTACGAGCAGTACTTC. Amino acids: CASSPTPYEQYF.

V and J are TRBV6-4 and TRBJ2-5; perhaps TRBD1 as D (6 bases). This CDR3 contains 16 residues. V gave up 4 bases and J gave up 4 bases, with 19 bases separating them. Germline loops: CDR1 MRHNA, CDR2 SNTAGT. CDR3 DNA sequence: TGTGCCAGCAGTGGCTCGGTAGGGGGATTGGGAGAGACCCAGTACTTC. It encodes CASSGSVGGLGETQYF.

The rearrangement links TRBV5-6 to TRBJ1-6; D perhaps matches TRBD1 (5 bases). Germline V gene sequence: CDR1 SGHDT, CDR2 YYEEEE. With 3 bases removed from V and 10 bases from J, the gap between germline ends came to 20 bases. The CDR3 loop spans 16 amino acids. CDR3 bases: TGTGCCAGCAGCTCGAACTGGGGAGGGGTTGGGTCACCCCTCCACTTT. The encoded protein is CASSSNWGGVGSPLHF.

The rearrangement uses TRBV5-4 and TRBJ1-2; TRBD1 is a possible D gene (6 bases). Germline CDR1 is SGHNT and CDR2 is YYREEE (reference sequence). This CDR3 is 13 amino acids long. V lost 9 bases and J 4 bases, leaving 16 bases between the germline ends. CDR3 nucleotide sequence: TGTGCCACATCCTTTAGGGGGATCTATGGCTACACCTTC. Translating it yields CATSFRGIYGYTF.

In this sample, this clone turned up a few times. J is TRBJ2-5 and V is TRBV5-4; 10 bases line up with TRBD2. J lost 5 bases, V lost 2 bases, and 6 bases had no gene match. Looked up from germline, CDR1 is SGHNT and CDR2 is YYREEE (reference sequence). The CDR3 is 15 residues long. The CDR3: CASSFSSGGSETQYF. The CDR3 coding sequence is TGTGCCAGCAGCTTCTCTAGCGGGGGATCGGAGACCCAGTACTTC.

The table lists this clone with a count of one. This chain connects TRBV7-2 to TRBJ1-1, with a weak D call TRBD1 (6 bases). CDR3 size: 15 residues. The V end lost 7 bases, the J end lost 5 bases, and 20 bases lay between the germline ends. Germline loops: CDR1 SGHTA, CDR2 FQGNSA. The CDR3 reads CASTIWSGRGTEAFF. The CDR3 DNA reads as TGTGCCAGCACCATCTGGTCCGGGAGGGGGACTGAAGCTTTCTTT.